This entry features one T cell receptor beta chain sequence. Generated by immunoSEQ multiplex PCR, the TCRdb table keeps only in-frame clones and is missing some. The sample includes tens of thousands of clones, about 78% of them seen just once. This sample was included in a study of blood T cell repertoires in COVID-19. Study background: From T cells, B-cell-depleted T cells, or PBMCs came the material, which was cDNA or gDNA.

This CDR3 has 12 amino acids. V was cut by 3 bases and J by 5 bases, with 7 bases left in between. Sample: peripheral blood. The chain combines TRBV12-3 or TRBV12-4 with TRBJ1-1; D gene uncertain. This sequence originates from a human donor in a cohort sampled during active COVID-19. CDR3 protein: CASSLGWTEAFF. CDR3 coding DNA: TGTGCCAGCAGTTTGGGCTGGACTGAAGCTTTCTTT.